These 18 T cell receptor beta chains were all obtained from the same sample, sequenced in a study of T cell repertoires in cytomegalovirus infection. TCRdb processed the reads anew with MiXCR; each CDR3 protein has one entry. The sample consists of 100,000 to 150,000 distinct CDR3 sequences, around 32% of them appearing once. The antigens these receptors bind are not known. The input for sequencing was CD8+ T cells from cultured PBMCs, taken from culture after CMV antigen stimulation. The source is a human donor in good health (CMV status not recorded). Some clones in this sample may be carry-over from other donors' samples.

This rearrangement joins TRBV19 to TRBJ1-5; D possibly corresponds to TRBD1 (6 bases). The CDR3 is 15 residues long. V lost 3 bases and J lost 3, with 12 bases in between. Germline V CDR1 and CDR2: LNHDA, SQIVND (reference sequence). The CDR3 DNA is TGTGCCAGTAGTATTCGCAGGGGCCCCAATCAGCCCCAGCATTTT. It encodes CASSIRRGPNQPQHF. Full variable domain (missing parts from reference TRBV19 and TRBJ1-5): DGGITQSPKYLFRKEGQNVTLSCEQNLNHDAMYWYRQDPGQGLRLIYYSQIVNDFQKGDIAEGYSVSREKKESFPLTVTSAQKNPTAFYLCASSIRRGPNQPQHFGDGTRLSIL.

In its sample, this clonotype was seen a few times. This chain uses TRBV6-1 with TRBJ2-1, with D perhaps matching TRBD1 (6 bases). The CDR3 runs to 16 residues. Trimming left V 10 bases short and J 7 bases short, with 26 bases between. Germline CDR1 MNHNS, CDR2 SASEGT. The CDR3 loop reads CATLQKEDHRANEQFF. CDR3 DNA sequence: TGTGCCACCCTTCAAAAGGAGGACCACAGGGCAAATGAGCAGTTCTTC.

J is TRBJ2-1 and V is TRBV11-2, with 11 bases matching TRBD2. J was trimmed by 2 bases and V by 0 bases; bases with no gene match: 6. The CDR3 extends over 18 amino acids. The germline V gene encodes CDR1 SGHAT and CDR2 FQNNGV. In DNA form, the CDR3 reads TGTGCCAGCAGCTTAGATGCTAGCGGGGGGCCCACCTACAATGAGCAGTTCTTC. Translating it yields CASSLDASGGPTYNEQFF.

V is TRBV4-1 and J is TRBJ1-5, with D perhaps TRBD1 (6 bases). The CDR3 extends over 17 amino acids. The V and J ends lost 1 base and 3 bases respectively, with 16 bases between them. Germline V gene lookup returns CDR1 MGHRA and CDR2 YSYEKL. CDR3 region: CASSQVGRRGFNQPQHF. The CDR3 coding sequence is TGCGCCAGCAGCCAAGTGGGTCGCAGGGGATTCAATCAGCCCCAGCATTTT.

The table lists this clonotype with a few counts. The J gene is TRBJ2-1, the V gene TRBV6-1, with D hard to call. Germline loops: CDR1 MNHNS, CDR2 SASEGT. V was pared by 2 bases and J by 0 bases, with 14 bases between. This CDR3 region has 17 residues. DNA for the CDR3: TGTGCCAGCAGTGAACAACTCGGACGGAGCTCCTACAATGAGCAGTTCTTC. Amino acids: CASSEQLGRSSYNEQFF.

This clonotype has at least ten counts. The chain carries TRBV28 and TRBJ2-2, with 7 bases matching TRBD1. J was trimmed by 4 bases and V by 4 bases; bases with no gene match: 9. The CDR3 contains 16 residues. Looked up from germline, CDR1 is MDHEN and CDR2 is SYDVKM. The CDR3, as DNA: TGTGCCAGCAGTTCAAAAAGGGACAGACTCACCGGGGAGCTGTTTTTT. Amino acids: CASSSKRDRLTGELFF.

In its sample, this clonotype was seen many times. V and J are TRBV7-6 and TRBJ1-3; D is unresolved. The CDR3 runs 12 residues. The V end lost 6 bases, the J end lost 3 bases, and 6 bases lay between the germline ends. Germline CDR1 SGHVS, CDR2 FNYEAQ. The CDR3 coding sequence is TGTGCCAGCAGAAACATTGGAAACACCATATATTTT. Its translation is CASRNIGNTIYF.

The chain employs TRBV23-1 and TRBJ1-6; 7 positions agree with TRBD1. TRBV23-1 is placed among ORFs of uncertain function. CDR3 length: 17 residues. V was clipped by 4 bases and J by 6 bases; unmatched bases: 12. The CDR3 DNA reads TGCGCCAGCAGTCTTGTTAAGGGACAGCCAACTAATTCACCCCTCCACTTT. Amino acids: CASSLVKGQPTNSPLHF.

There are many counts of this clonotype. The chain combines TRBV27 with TRBJ1-6; TRBD1 matches 7 bases. CDR3 size: 15 residues. Per germline, CDR1 MNHEY and CDR2 SMNVEV (reference sequence). Trimming cost V 7 bases and J 10 bases; bases outside gene matches: 13. The CDR3 reads CASKGTGTVLSPLHF. CDR3 DNA sequence: TGTGCCAGCAAAGGCACCGGGACAGTACTCTCACCCCTCCACTTT.

The V gene is TRBV4-1, the J gene TRBJ2-5; 8 bases are a match to TRBD2. V shed 0 bases and J 5 bases; nucleotides not matched to a gene: 8. The CDR3 loop spans 16 amino acids. Germline-derived CDR1 and CDR2 are MGHRA and YSYEKL. The CDR3 DNA is TGCGCCAGCAGCCAAGATCACGTAGCGGGGTCGGAGACCCAGTACTTC. Translation: CASSQDHVAGSETQYF.

This clonotype was seen many times. The chain employs TRBV5-6 and TRBJ2-1; weak D call: TRBD1 (6 bases). Germline values: CDR1 SGHDT, CDR2 YYEEEE. Trimming pared 3 bases from V and 9 bases from J, leaving 22 bases between. The CDR3 runs to 16 residues. The CDR3 region has the DNA TGTGCCAGCAGCTGGGGGCAAAGACTCGAATGGGGTGAGCAGTTCTTC. It is translated as CASSWGQRLEWGEQFF.

The V gene is TRBV20-1, the J gene TRBJ2-1, with 7 bases identical to TRBD2. V was pared by 6 bases and J by 6 bases, with 11 bases of the junction left unmatched. The CDR3 loop spans 14 amino acids. Germline assignment: CDR1 DFQATT and CDR2 SNEGSKA (reference sequence). The CDR3 loop reads CSAPGWRGTNEQFF. CDR3 DNA sequence: TGCAGTGCCCCTGGGTGGCGGGGGACCAATGAGCAGTTCTTC.

This chain links TRBV6-4 with TRBJ1-2, with a possible D match to TRBD1 (5 bases). The germline V gene has CDR1 MRHNA and CDR2 SNTAGT. This CDR3 has 15 amino acids. The V end was cut by 3 bases, the J end by 4 bases, with 15 bases between. DNA for the CDR3: TGTGCCAGCAGTGAAGGTGTAGGGGATTCCTATGGCTACACCTTC. This encodes CASSEGVGDSYGYTF.

The V call is TRBV4-1, the J call TRBJ1-1, with unresolved D. Between the trimmed V and J ends, which lost 0 bases and 2 bases, there was a span of 16 bases. Germline CDR1 and CDR2: MGHRA and YSYEKL. This CDR3 is built from 17 residues. The CDR3 spells CASSQEERGNYNTEAFF. The CDR3 nucleotides read TGCGCCAGCAGCCAAGAAGAGAGAGGGAACTATAACACTGAAGCTTTCTTT.

The CDR3 DNA sequence: TGTGCCAGCAGCTTGGGTGAGGGACAGGGGTACGATCAGCCCCAGCATTTT. This sequence encodes CASSLGEGQGYDQPQHF. The chain has TRBV7-4 and TRBJ1-5; 10 bases align to TRBD1. Germline CDR1 reads SGHVT; CDR2 reads SQSDAQ. V lost 3 bases, J lost 5 bases, and 10 bases stayed unmatched. The CDR3 runs to 17 residues.

The chain has TRBV19 and TRBJ1-5; D may be TRBD1 (5 bases). In germline, CDR1 is LNHDA, CDR2 SQIVND (reference sequence). This CDR3 has 14 amino acids. Between the trimmed V and J ends, which lost 5 bases and 1 base, there was a span of 9 bases. CDR3 bases: TGTGCCAGTAGTGCCCGACAGAGCAATCAGCCCCAGCATTTT. It yields the protein CASSARQSNQPQHF.

The chain combines TRBV4-2 with TRBJ1-6, with a weak D call TRBD1 (5 bases). This CDR3 is built from 16 residues. Germline loops: CDR1 LGHNA, CDR2 YNFKEQ. The V gene lost 0 bases and the J gene lost 14 bases, with 20 bases spanning the gap. The CDR3 nucleotides are TGTGCCAGCAGCCAAGATCTCGGGACCGGGTCTAGGTCCCTCCACTTT. Translated: CASSQDLGTGSRSLHF.

A single count supports this clonotype. The chain joins TRBV7-9 to TRBJ1-4, with TRBD1 identical over 10 bases. J gave up 3 bases and V 4 bases, and 14 bases lay outside the gene matches. This CDR3 is 19 amino acids long. Germline values: CDR1 SEHNR, CDR2 FQNEAQ (reference sequence). In DNA, the CDR3 is TGTGCCAGCAGCTACCCCAGACAGGGGGCCTCGGGATCTAATGAAAAACTGTTTTTT. Protein sequence: CASSYPRQGASGSNEKLFF.